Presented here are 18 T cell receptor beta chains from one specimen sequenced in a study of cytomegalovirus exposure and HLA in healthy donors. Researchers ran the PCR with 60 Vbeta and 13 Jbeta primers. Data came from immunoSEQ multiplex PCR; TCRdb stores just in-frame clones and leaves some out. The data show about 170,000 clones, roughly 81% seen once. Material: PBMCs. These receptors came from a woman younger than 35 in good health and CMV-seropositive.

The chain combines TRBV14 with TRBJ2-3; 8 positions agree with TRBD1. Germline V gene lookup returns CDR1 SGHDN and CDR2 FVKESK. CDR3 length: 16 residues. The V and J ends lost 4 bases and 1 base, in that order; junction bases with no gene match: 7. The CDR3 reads CASSLRQGWGTDTQYF. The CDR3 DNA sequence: TGTGCCAGCAGCCTAAGACAGGGGTGGGGCACAGATACGCAGTATTTT.

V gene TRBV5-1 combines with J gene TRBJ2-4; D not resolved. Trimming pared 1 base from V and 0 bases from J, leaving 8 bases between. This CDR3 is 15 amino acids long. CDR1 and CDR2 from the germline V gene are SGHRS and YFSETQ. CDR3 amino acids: CASSLSALAKNIQYF. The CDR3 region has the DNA TGCGCCAGCAGCTTGAGCGCCTTAGCCAAAAACATTCAGTACTTC.

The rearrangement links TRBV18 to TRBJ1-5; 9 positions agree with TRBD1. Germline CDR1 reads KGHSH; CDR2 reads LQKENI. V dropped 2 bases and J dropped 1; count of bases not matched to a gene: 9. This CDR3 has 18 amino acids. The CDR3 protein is CASSPLGQGEFSNQPQHF. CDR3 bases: TGTGCCAGCTCACCATTGGGACAGGGCGAATTCAGCAATCAGCCCCAGCATTTT. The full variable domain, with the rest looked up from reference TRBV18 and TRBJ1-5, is NAGVMQNPRHLVRRRGQEARLRCSPMKGHSHVYWYRQLPEEGLKFMVYLQKENIIDESGMPKERFSAEFPKEGPSILRIQQVVRGDSAAYFCASSPLGQGEFSNQPQHFGDGTRLSIL.

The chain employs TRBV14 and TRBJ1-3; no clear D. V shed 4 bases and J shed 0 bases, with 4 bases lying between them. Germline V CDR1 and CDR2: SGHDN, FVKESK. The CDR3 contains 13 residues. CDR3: CASSLNSGNTIYF. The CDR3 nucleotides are TGTGCCAGCAGCCTAAACTCTGGAAACACCATATATTTT.

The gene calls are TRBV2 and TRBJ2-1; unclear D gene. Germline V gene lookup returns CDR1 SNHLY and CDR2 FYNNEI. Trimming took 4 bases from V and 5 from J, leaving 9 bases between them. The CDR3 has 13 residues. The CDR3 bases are TGTGCCAGCAGTGGAAACAGCAACAATGAGCAGTTCTTC. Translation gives CASSGNSNNEQFF. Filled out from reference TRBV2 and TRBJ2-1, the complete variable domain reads EPEVTQTPSHQVTQMGQEVILRCVPISNHLYFYWYRQILGQKVEFLVSFYNNEISEKSEIFDDQFSVERPDGSNFTLKIRSTKLEDSAMYFCASSGNSNNEQFFGPGTRLTVL.

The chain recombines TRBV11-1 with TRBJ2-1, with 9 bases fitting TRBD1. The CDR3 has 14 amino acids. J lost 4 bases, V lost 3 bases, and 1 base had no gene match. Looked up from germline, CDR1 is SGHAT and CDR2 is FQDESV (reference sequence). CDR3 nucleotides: TGTGCCAGCAGCTTCGGACAGGGGTACAATGAGCAGTTCTTC. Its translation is CASSFGQGYNEQFF.

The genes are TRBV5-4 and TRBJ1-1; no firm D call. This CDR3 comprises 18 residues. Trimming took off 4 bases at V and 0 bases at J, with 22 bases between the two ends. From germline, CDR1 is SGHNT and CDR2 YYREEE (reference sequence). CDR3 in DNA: TGTGCCAGCAGCCGAAAAACTTTAGTGTACCTCATGAACACTGAAGCTTTCTTT. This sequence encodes CASSRKTLVYLMNTEAFF.

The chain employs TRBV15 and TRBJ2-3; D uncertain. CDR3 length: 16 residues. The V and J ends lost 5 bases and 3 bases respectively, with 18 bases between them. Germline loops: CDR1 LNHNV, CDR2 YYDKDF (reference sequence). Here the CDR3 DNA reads TGTGCCACCAGCCCCGCCTCACCGGGTCAAACAGATACGCAGTATTTT. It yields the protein CATSPASPGQTDTQYF.

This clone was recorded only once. The CDR3 region is CASSYPIEFPDRGAYEQYF. The CDR3 DNA follows: TGTGCCAGCAGCTACCCGATTGAGTTTCCCGACAGGGGAGCCTACGAGCAGTACTTC. The rearrangement uses TRBV11-2 and TRBJ2-7; 8 bases are a match to TRBD1. The germline V gene has CDR1 SGHAT and CDR2 FQNNGV. Trimming at V came to 4 bases and at J to 2 bases, leaving 19 bases not matched to a gene. This CDR3 region has 19 residues.

CDR3 protein: CASSPRDGNEKLFF. The CDR3 DNA is TGTGCCAGCAGCCCACGTGATGGCAATGAAAAACTGTTTTTT. The gene calls are TRBV7-2 and TRBJ1-4; D call uncertain. Trimming pared 5 bases from V and 5 bases from J, leaving 12 bases between. CDR3 length: 14 residues. CDR1 is SGHTA, CDR2 FQGNSA, per germline.

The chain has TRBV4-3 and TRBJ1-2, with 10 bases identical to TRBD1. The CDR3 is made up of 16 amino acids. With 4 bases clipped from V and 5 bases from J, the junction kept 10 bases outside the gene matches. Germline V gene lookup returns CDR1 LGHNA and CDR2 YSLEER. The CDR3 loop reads CASSRLEGQGKYGYTF. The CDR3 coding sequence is TGCGCCAGCAGCCGGTTGGAGGGACAGGGGAAGTATGGCTACACCTTC.

In DNA form, the CDR3 reads TGCGCCAGCAGCCAAGCCTGGCAGGGCCCTTACGAGCAGTACTTC. It specifies CASSQAWQGPYEQYF. This rearrangement joins TRBV4-1 to TRBJ2-7; D may be TRBD1 (5 bases). Trimming shortened V by 1 base and J by 4 bases, and 14 bases separated the two germline ends. CDR1 is MGHRA and CDR2 is YSYEKL in the germline V gene. There are 15 residues in the CDR3.

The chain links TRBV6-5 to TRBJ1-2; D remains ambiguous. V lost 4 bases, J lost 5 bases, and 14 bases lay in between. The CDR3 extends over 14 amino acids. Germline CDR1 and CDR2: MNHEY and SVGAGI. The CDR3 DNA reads TGTGCCAGCAGTTGCCATCATAACGGTTATGGCTACACCTTC. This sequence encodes CASSCHHNGYGYTF.

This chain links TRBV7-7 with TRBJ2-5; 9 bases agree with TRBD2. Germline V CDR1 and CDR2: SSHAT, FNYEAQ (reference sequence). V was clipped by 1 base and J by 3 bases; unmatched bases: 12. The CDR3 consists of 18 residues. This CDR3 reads CASSLGPVAGDQKETQYF. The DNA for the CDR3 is TGTGCCAGCAGCTTAGGTCCCGTAGCGGGGGACCAAAAAGAGACCCAGTACTTC.

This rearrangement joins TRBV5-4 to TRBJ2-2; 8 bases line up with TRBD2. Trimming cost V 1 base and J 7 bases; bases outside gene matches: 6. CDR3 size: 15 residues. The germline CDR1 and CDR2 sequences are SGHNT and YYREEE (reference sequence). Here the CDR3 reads CASSLLRGEVGELFF. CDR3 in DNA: TGTGCCAGCAGCTTGTTGCGGGGGGAGGTCGGGGAGCTGTTTTTT.

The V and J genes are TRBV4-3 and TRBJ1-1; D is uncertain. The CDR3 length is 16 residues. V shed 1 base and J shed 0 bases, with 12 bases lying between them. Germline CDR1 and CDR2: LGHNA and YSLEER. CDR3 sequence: CASSQGASPLNTEAFF. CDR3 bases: TGCGCCAGCAGCCAAGGGGCCAGCCCCCTGAACACTGAAGCTTTCTTT.

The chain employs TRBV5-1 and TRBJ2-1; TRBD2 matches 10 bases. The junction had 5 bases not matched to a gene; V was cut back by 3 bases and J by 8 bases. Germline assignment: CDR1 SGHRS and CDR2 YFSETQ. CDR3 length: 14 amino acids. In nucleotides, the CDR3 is TGCGCCAGCAGCTGGACTAGCGGCTCCGATGAGCAGTTCTTC. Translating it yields CASSWTSGSDEQFF.

In DNA, the CDR3 is TGTGCCAGCAGCCAAGTTTCGGGAGGTACTGAAGCTTTCTTT. Translation gives CASSQVSGGTEAFF. This chain uses TRBV14 with TRBJ1-1; no firm D call. The CDR3 covers 14 residues. CDR1 is SGHDN, CDR2 FVKESK, per germline. Trimming stripped 1 base from V and 5 bases from J, with 11 bases between.